Following are 25 T cell receptor beta chains from one sample sequenced in a study of breast tumors, draining lymph nodes, adjacent tissues. Breast cancer patients provided tissue from their axillary draining lymph nodes. One entry per CDR3 protein, called by TCRdb with MiXCR from the multiplex PCR reads. Among around 290,000 distinct CDR3 sequences listed, around 31% were seen once. The sample was axillary lymph node tissue. The receptors shown here come from a female donor with breast cancer. Some clones in this sample may be carry-over from other donors' samples.

In this sample, this clonotype turned up many times. This chain uses TRBV20-1 with TRBJ1-4; 9 nucleotides align to TRBD1. This CDR3 spans 15 amino acids. The germline V gene has CDR1 DFQATT and CDR2 SNEGSKA (reference sequence). V gave up 6 bases and J gave up 8 bases; unmatched junction bases: 13. The CDR3 DNA reads as TGCAGTGCCCCCCCTGTGGGACAGGGAGACGAAAAACTGTTTTTT. Translation gives CSAPPVGQGDEKLFF.

The V and J genes are TRBV12-5 and TRBJ2-3; 7 bases are shared with TRBD2. Germline V CDR1 and CDR2: LGHNT, FRNRAP. Trimming at V came to 6 bases and at J to 4 bases, leaving 4 bases not matched to a gene. The CDR3 sequence is 13 residues long. The CDR3 is CASGPAGADTQYF. CDR3 DNA sequence: TGTGCTAGTGGGCCGGCGGGGGCAGATACGCAGTATTTT. Full variable domain (missing parts from reference TRBV12-5 and TRBJ2-3): DARVTQTPRHKVTEMGQEVTMRCQPILGHNTVFWYRQTMMQGLELLAYFRNRAPLDDSGMPKDRFSAEMPDATLATLKIQPSEPRDSAVYFCASGPAGADTQYFGPGTRLTVL.

In this sample, this clonotype turned up many times. V gene TRBV7-8 combines with J gene TRBJ2-7; possible D gene TRBD1, 5 bases. V shed 5 bases and J shed 4 bases, with 6 bases lying between them. Germline V lookup: CDR1 SGHVS, CDR2 FQNEAQ. The CDR3 length is 11 residues. CDR3 DNA: TGTGCCAGCAGCGACAGATACGAGCAGTACTTC. Protein product: CASSDRYEQYF.

This clonotype was detected ten times or more. This chain joins TRBV5-1 and TRBJ2-1; 7 bases map to TRBD1. The germline gives CDR1 SGHRS, CDR2 YFSETQ. V trimming: 0 bases; J trimming: 4 bases; junction bases outside the gene matches: 4. The CDR3 has 15 residues. DNA for the CDR3: TGCGCCAGCAGCTTGGCCGGGACAGAGTACAATGAGCAGTTCTTC. Translating gives CASSLAGTEYNEQFF.

This clonotype was detected ten times or more. This sequence joins TRBV20-1 and TRBJ1-2; 9 bases line up with TRBD1. The junction had 10 bases not matched to a gene; V was cut back by 5 bases and J by 6 bases. In germline, CDR1 is DFQATT, CDR2 SNEGSKA (reference sequence). The CDR3 contains 14 residues. The CDR3 sequence is CSAPQTGGVDGYTF. DNA for the CDR3: TGCAGTGCTCCCCAGACAGGGGGAGTGGATGGCTACACCTTC.

This clonotype was seen repeatedly, ten times or more. The V call is TRBV10-3, the J call TRBJ2-1, with TRBD2 matching over 7 bases. Germline V gene lookup returns CDR1 ENHRY and CDR2 SYGVKD. The CDR3 sequence is 14 residues long. V shed 7 bases and J 4 bases; nucleotides not matched to a gene: 7. In nucleotides, the CDR3 is TGTGCCATCACGGGCGGGAGAGGATACAATGAGCAGTTCTTC. It codes for CAITGGRGYNEQFF.

In this sample, this clonotype turned up once. A much bigger clone sits one base away, suggesting this may be a read error. The rearrangement uses TRBV4-1 and TRBJ2-3, with D perhaps matching TRBD2 (7 bases). The ends were cut back, 8 bases at V and 5 bases at J, with 23 bases in the middle. The germline V gene encodes CDR1 MGHRA and CDR2 YSYEKL. This CDR3 has 16 residues. CDR3 amino acids: CASGLPGGGRGDTQYF. CDR3 nucleotides: TGCGCCAGCGGCCTCCCTGGGGGGGGCCGGGGAGATACGCAGTATTTT.

This sequence joins TRBV6-1 and TRBJ1-3; D may be TRBD1 (5 bases). This CDR3 region has 14 residues. The germline V gene has CDR1 MNHNS and CDR2 SASEGT. Trimming took off 5 bases at V and 1 base at J, with 9 bases between the two ends. CDR3 loop: CASSLRESGNTIYF. The CDR3 DNA sequence: TGTGCCAGCAGTCTCAGGGAGTCTGGAAACACCATATATTTT.

At least ten counts were recorded for this clonotype. This chain links TRBV5-5 with TRBJ2-3, with 11 bases aligning to TRBD1. J lost 2 bases, V lost 3 bases, and 2 bases had no gene match. This CDR3 contains 15 residues. Germline assignment: CDR1 SGHKS and CDR2 YYEKEE (reference sequence). The CDR3 DNA reads as TGTGCCAGCAGCTGGACAGGGGGCAACACAGATACGCAGTATTTT. Its protein is CASSWTGGNTDTQYF. The full variable domain, with the rest looked up from reference TRBV5-5 and TRBJ2-3, is DAGVTQSPTHLIKTRGQQVTLRCSPISGHKSVSWYQQVLGQGPQFIFQYYEKEERGRGNFPDRFSARQFPNYSSELNVNALLLGDSALYLCASSWTGGNTDTQYFGPGTRLTVL.

This clonotype was observed a single time. One junction end disagrees with the germline gene, perhaps due to a read error. The chain recombines TRBV9 with TRBJ1-6; perhaps TRBD1 as D (5 bases). This CDR3 is built from 15 residues. Germline V CDR1 and CDR2: SGDLS, YYNGEE. The CDR3: CASSVGGRSNSPPHF. The CDR3 coding sequence is TGTGCCAGCAGCGTAGGGGGCAGGTCCAATTCACCCCCCCACTTT.

This clonotype was seen more than once but under ten times. The J gene is TRBJ2-1, the V gene TRBV19, with 7 bases aligning to TRBD1. Unmatched junction bases numbered 15, after V lost 7 bases and J lost 0 bases. The CDR3 loop spans 18 amino acids. Germline values: CDR1 LNHDA, CDR2 SQIVND (reference sequence). This CDR3 reads CASTSLGGQPSSYNEQFF. The CDR3 region has the DNA TGTGCCAGTACCTCTCTTGGGGGACAGCCGAGCTCCTACAATGAGCAGTTCTTC. Together with reference TRBV19 and TRBJ2-1, the CDR3 gives the full variable domain: DGGITQSPKYLFRKEGQNVTLSCEQNLNHDAMYWYRQDPGQGLRLIYYSQIVNDFQKGDIAEGYSVSREKKESFPLTVTSAQKNPTAFYLCASTSLGGQPSSYNEQFFGPGTRLTVL.

This clonotype was counted at least ten times. The chain couples TRBV12-3 or TRBV12-4 to TRBJ2-3; 10 bases are a match to TRBD2. Trimming removed 3 bases from V and 6 bases from J; junction bases left unmatched: 9. This CDR3 comprises 16 residues. For the CDR3, the DNA is TGTGCCAGCAGTTTCCGGCTAGCGGGAGTTTCGGATACGCAGTATTTT. Its protein is CASSFRLAGVSDTQYF.

With regard to this clonotype: This may be a read error, as it is one base from a much larger clone. Lacking the conserved final phenylalanine or tryptophan, this CDR3 likely reflects a read error. The rearrangement uses TRBV7-8 and TRBJ2-1; perhaps D is TRBD1 or TRBD2 (5 bases each). Germline V gives CDR1 SGHVS, CDR2 FQNEAQ. This CDR3 is built from 14 residues. The V end was cut by 0 bases, the J end by 7 bases, with 10 bases between. The CDR3 DNA is TGTGCCAGCAGCTTAGCGGGACGCCGTAATGAGCAGTTCCTC. It specifies CASSLAGRRNEQFL.

This clonotype was counted ten times or more. This sequence joins TRBV4-2 and TRBJ1-4, with no clear D. V lost 0 bases to trimming and J lost 0 bases, with 8 bases between them. This CDR3 comprises 16 residues. Germline V gives CDR1 LGHNA, CDR2 YNFKEQ. The CDR3: CASSQDSQATNEKLFF. CDR3 DNA sequence: TGTGCCAGCAGCCAAGATTCTCAGGCAACTAATGAAAAACTGTTTTTT.

This clonotype has only a few counts. The chain carries TRBV3-2 and TRBJ2-1. TRBV3-2 is a recognized pseudogene. This CDR3 comprises 13 residues. The CDR3 is CASSQDRVNEQFF. The CDR3 DNA follows: TGTGCCAGCAGCCAAGATCGAGTAAATGAGCAGTTCTTC.

This clonotype was observed many times. The genes are TRBV20-1 and TRBJ2-7, with TRBD2 matching over 7 bases. Germline CDR1 DFQATT, CDR2 SNEGSKA (reference sequence). CDR3 size: 14 residues. V lost 5 bases, J lost 3 bases, and 10 bases stayed unmatched. CDR3 coding DNA: TGCAGTGCTGAGGACGGGACTAAGGACTACGAGCAGTACTTC. Translation: CSAEDGTKDYEQYF.

V and J are TRBV5-1 and TRBJ2-5; the match to TRBD1 covers 10 bases. CDR1 and CDR2 (germline): SGHRS, YFSETQ. J was trimmed by 8 bases and V by 1 base; bases with no gene match: 14. The CDR3 is 17 residues long. CDR3 sequence (DNA): TGCGCCAGCAGCTTGTTCGGGACAGGGGCTCTCCAAGTTACCCAGTACTTC. It encodes CASSLFGTGALQVTQYF.

On this clonotype itself: A much bigger clone sits one base away, suggesting this may be a read error. The chain combines TRBV20-1 with TRBJ2-7; 9 positions match TRBD1. Germline values: CDR1 DFQATT, CDR2 SNEGSKA (reference sequence). The CDR3 spans 14 residues. The CDR3 here is CGASTGGASYEQYF. CDR3 coding DNA: TGCGGTGCATCAACAGGGGGCGCTTCCTACGAGCAGTACTTC.

This clonotype was seen a handful of times. J is TRBJ2-1 and V is TRBV30; D ambiguous. This CDR3 region has 13 residues. Trimming took 2 bases from V and 6 from J, leaving 11 bases between them. Germline values: CDR1 GTSNPN, CDR2 SVGIG (reference sequence). The CDR3 spells CAWSPRLINEQFF. The CDR3 bases are TGTGCCTGGAGTCCTCGACTTATCAATGAGCAGTTCTTC.

This clonotype turned up a few times. Being one base from a much bigger clone, this may be a read error. The rearrangement joins TRBV6-5 to TRBJ1-6; D is undetermined. V was trimmed by 2 bases and J by 11 bases, leaving 7 bases between them. CDR1 is MNHEY, CDR2 SVGAGI, per germline. The CDR3 is made up of 12 amino acids. The CDR3 DNA reads as TGTGCCAGCAGTTACAAGAGTCCACCCCTCCACTTT. It yields the protein CASSYKSPPLHF.

This clonotype has at least ten counts. This rearrangement joins TRBV11-2 to TRBJ2-5; no reliable D call. Per germline, CDR1 SGHAT and CDR2 FQNNGV. The V end was cut by 0 bases, the J end by 4 bases, with 9 bases between. This CDR3 region has 14 residues. The CDR3 DNA reads TGTGCCAGCAGCTTAGATGCAGTAGGAGAGACCCAGTACTTC. Translating gives CASSLDAVGETQYF.

With respect to this clonotype: A read error may explain this, as a much larger clone is one base away. J is TRBJ2-7 and V is TRBV14, with D perhaps TRBD2 (5 bases). Germline CDR1 is SGHDN and CDR2 is FVKESK. This CDR3 has 16 residues. The CDR3 spells CASSPAFRRSTYAQYF. The CDR3 DNA reads TGTGCCAGCAGCCCAGCTTTCAGGAGGTCCACCTACGCGCAGTACTTC. The variable domain in full, with the rest retrieved from reference TRBV14 and TRBJ2-7, is EAGVTQFPSHSVIEKGQTVTLRCDPISGHDNLYWYRRVMGKEIKFLLHFVKESKQDESGMPNNRFLAERTGGTYSTLKVQPAELEDSGVYFCASSPAFRRSTYAQYFGPGTRLTVT.

This clonotype was seen ten or more times. This chain joins TRBV20-1 and TRBJ2-7, with TRBD1 as a possible D gene (6 bases). The CDR3 is 12 residues long. Trimming pared 4 bases from V and 4 bases from J, leaving 11 bases between. Germline V gene data show CDR1 as DFQATT and CDR2 as SNEGSKA (reference sequence). CDR3 coding DNA: TGCAGTGCTAAGCGGCAGGGGTACGAGCAGTACTTC. Translating it yields CSAKRQGYEQYF.

This clonotype was recorded at least ten times. The chain combines TRBV7-2 with TRBJ1-2; a possible D gene is TRBD1 (5 bases). V was trimmed by 6 bases and J by 2 bases, leaving 16 bases between them. CDR1 and CDR2 from the germline V gene are SGHTA and FQGNSA. This CDR3 region has 15 residues. The CDR3 protein is CASRMGTGENYGYTF. DNA for the CDR3: TGTGCCAGCAGAATGGGGACGGGCGAAAACTATGGCTACACCTTC. The full variable domain, its missing parts supplied by reference TRBV7-2 and TRBJ1-2, is GAGVSQSPSNKVTEKGKDVELRCDPISGHTALYWYRQSLGQGLEFLIYFQGNSAPDKSGLPSDRFSAERTGGSVSTLTIQRTQQEDSAVYLCASRMGTGENYGYTFGSGTRLTVV.

This clonotype was recorded many times. The V gene is TRBV29-1, the J gene TRBJ2-5; TRBD1 aligns across 7 bases. V lost 1 base and J lost 5; bases outside the gene matches: 13. CDR1 SQVTM and CDR2 ANQGSEA come from the germline V gene. This CDR3 region has 16 residues. The CDR3 region is CSVEGERTGLGETQYF. CDR3 DNA: TGCAGCGTTGAAGGGGAACGGACAGGATTAGGGGAGACCCAGTACTTC.